This T cell receptor (beta chain) emerged from a study of identical twins. General study findings and limits: Twins showed weaker excess sharing in their beta out-of-frame sequences. Cross-sectional statistical analysis, not tracking of the same donors, underpinned the conclusions. One should note that invariant MAIT and iNKT cells could partly confound zero-insertion analyses.

Template switching introduced a universal primer site, and the cDNA bore unique molecular identifiers. TCRdb re-derived calls from the 5' RACE reads in MiXCR, one entry per CDR3 protein. The sample has 400,000 to 500,000 distinct CDR3 sequences, approximately 14% seen once. In regard to this clonotype: Antigen unknown.

CDR3 length: 13 residues. The germline V gene has CDR1 DFQATT and CDR2 SNEGSKA (reference sequence). Trimming removed 3 bases at V and 4 bases at J, with 12 bases between. This same sample was also part of a study on yellow fever vaccine responses in identical twins.

This chain joins TRBV20-1 and TRBJ1-2; D is ambiguous. Material: CD4+ T cells sorted from blood. The TCR was taken from a woman aged 18-35 years in good health. The CDR3 reads CSARRLVPYGYTF. The CDR3 nucleotides are TGCAGTGCTAGGCGTTTGGTTCCCTATGGCTACACCTTC.